Detailed here is one T cell receptor (beta chain). The CDR3 totals 15 residues. The J segment lost 5 bases and the V segment lost 5 bases, leaving 11 bases of the junction unmatched. Germline V gene lookup returns CDR1 DFQATT and CDR2 SNEGSKA (reference sequence). TCRdb re-analysed the RT-PCR reads in MiXCR, keeping a single row per CDR3 protein. The sample includes roughly 230,000 distinct CDR3 sequences, roughly an eighth of them seen just once. The sample belongs to a study of patients and donors after allogeneic stem cell transplantation. The TCR was taken from a human donor who was either an allogeneic HSCT recipient or a stem cell or donor lymphocyte infusion donor (not recorded which). It is not recorded whose cells these are; they may come from a transplant donor. The sample taken for sequencing was blood, either unsorted or a sorted T cell fraction (not recorded which). V usage is TRBV20-1 and J usage is TRBJ1-1; 10 nucleotides line up with TRBD1. CDR3 sequence: CSAPQTGGLRTEAFF. DNA for the CDR3: TGCAGTGCTCCACAGACAGGGGGCTTGAGGACTGAAGCTTTCTTT.